The present TCR beta chain was sequenced within a study of regulatory T cells. Study-level results: Hydrophobic residues at CDR3 positions 6 and 7 were enriched in conventional CD4+ T cells of CD3G-deficient patients.

A couple of CD3G-deficient patients had more severe autoimmunity; all had some. CD4+ cells were sorted into CD25-high CD127-low regulatory cells and CD25-low CD127-high conventional cells. This clone appeared a single time. What it binds is unknown. CDR3 size: 12 residues. Trimming left V 2 bases short and J 12 bases short, with 12 bases between. The PCR used 52 TRBV and 13 TRBJ primers. Assay: immunoSEQ multiplex PCR; the TCRdb copy retains only in-frame clones and omits some. The table shows 30,000 to 40,000 clones, with roughly 90% occurring only once. The TCR sequence derives from a person aged 18 to 29 with CD3G deficiency. Input material: conventional CD4+ T cells sorted from blood. The chain is built from TRBV5-3 and TRBJ2-1, with D perhaps matching TRBD1 (5 bases). TRBV5-3 is known as an ORF, though its function is uncertain. In DNA, the CDR3 is TGTGCCAGAAGCTTCAGGGCAACTGGGCAGTTCTTC. Translated, it gives CARSFRATGQFF.